This TCR beta chain was captured in a study of T cell responses to AZD1222 COVID-19 vaccine. The method was immunoSEQ multiplex PCR; TCRdb's version includes in-frame clones alone and lacks a portion of them. In the table there are 150,000 to 200,000 clones, 88% of which are singletons. Study-wide results and limits: Researchers took repertoire samples only after the peak T cell response had come.

Of note for this clone: Antigen specificity is unknown.

Sequences were derived from peripheral blood, sampled on day 0 of AZD1222 vaccination. The TCR comes from an adult in good health.

The CDR3 sequence: CASSLGGPTAEAFF. CDR3 nucleotides: TGCGCCAGCAGCTTGGGGGGGCCGACAGCTGAAGCTTTCTTT. The V gene is TRBV5-1, the J gene TRBJ1-1; the D gene is possibly TRBD1 (6 bases). The CDR3 has 14 residues. The V gene lost 0 bases and the J gene lost 6 bases, with 12 bases spanning the gap. Germline V gene sequence: CDR1 SGHRS, CDR2 YFSETQ.